Each of the 23 T cell receptor beta chains below was sequenced from the same sample in a study of T cells after posttransplantation cyclophosphamide. Some clones are missing from TCRdb's copy, which holds only in-frame ones; the method was immunoSEQ multiplex PCR. The sample shows 10,000 to 15,000 clones, about four fifths of them seen only once. The sample taken for sequencing was memory CD4+ T cells sorted from PBMCs. The receptor set was obtained from a man aged 45-65 years in good health, CMV-negative, and a related stem cell transplant donor.

The chain joins TRBV7-3 to TRBJ2-3; 10 nucleotides line up with TRBD1. The junction had 9 bases not matched to a gene; V was cut back by 5 bases and J by 4 bases. Germline CDR1 and CDR2: SGHTA and FQGTGA. The CDR3 totals 16 residues. This CDR3 reads CASSPDRGALADTQYF. The CDR3 DNA is TGTGCCAGCAGCCCGGACAGGGGGGCATTGGCAGATACGCAGTATTTT.

The CDR3 reads CASSTTLWTGWKGETQYF. The CDR3 DNA sequence: TGTGCCAGCAGCACTACCCTGTGGACAGGGTGGAAGGGAGAGACCCAGTACTTC. V usage is TRBV7-8 and J usage is TRBJ2-5; 8 bases match TRBD1. The CDR3 totals 18 residues. V shed 5 bases, J shed 4 bases, and the junction held 18 bases outside the gene matches. The germline CDR1 and CDR2 sequences are SGHVS and FQNEAQ.

This chain joins TRBV7-2 and TRBJ2-3, with D perhaps TRBD2 (5 bases). This CDR3 has 14 residues. The V end lost 3 bases, the J end lost 6 bases, and 13 bases lay between the germline ends. The germline CDR1 and CDR2 sequences are SGHTA and FQGNSA. The chain's CDR3 is CASSFLGVGDTQYF. The DNA of the CDR3 is TGTGCCAGCAGCTTTTTGGGAGTGGGGGATACGCAGTATTTT.

The V call is TRBV11-2, the J call TRBJ2-1; D unresolved. CDR3 size: 15 residues. V was pared by 5 bases and J by 0 bases, with 11 bases between. Germline CDR1 SGHAT, CDR2 FQNNGV. The CDR3 is CASSPNIVSYNEQFF. CDR3 DNA sequence: TGTGCCAGCAGCCCTAATATTGTCTCCTACAATGAGCAGTTCTTC.

The chain has TRBV9 and TRBJ2-3, with a weak D call TRBD2 (5 bases). With 0 bases removed from V and 5 bases from J, the gap between germline ends came to 19 bases. Germline CDR1 reads SGDLS; CDR2 reads YYNGEE. The CDR3 runs 17 residues. The chain's CDR3 is CASSVEASSFYLDTQYF. Here the CDR3 DNA reads TGTGCCAGCAGCGTAGAGGCTAGCTCGTTTTACCTAGATACGCAGTATTTT. The full variable domain, its missing parts supplied by reference TRBV9 and TRBJ2-3, is DSGVTQTPKHLITATGQRVTLRCSPRSGDLSVYWYQQSLDQGLQFLIQYYNGEERAKGNILERFSAQQFPDLHSELNLSSLELGDSALYFCASSVEASSFYLDTQYFGPGTRLTVL.

This clone turned up a few times. This chain's CDR3 is CASSRGLDGNTIYF. CDR3 DNA sequence: TGCGCCAGCAGTCGAGGGTTGGACGGAAACACCATATATTTT. The chain links TRBV10-2 to TRBJ1-3; D remains unclear. CDR3 length equals 14 residues. Germline CDR1 is WSHSY and CDR2 is SAAADI. Trimming stripped 5 bases from V and 4 bases from J, with 12 bases between.

The J gene is TRBJ2-1, the V gene TRBV5-1; TRBD1 is a possible D gene (6 bases). The CDR3 length is 15 residues. The V gene lost 4 bases and the J gene lost 5 bases, with 16 bases spanning the gap. Germline CDR1 reads SGHRS; CDR2 reads YFSETQ. DNA for the CDR3: TGCGCCAGCAGCCCGAACTACAGGGTCCACAATGAGCAGTTCTTC. Protein sequence: CASSPNYRVHNEQFF.

The chain uses TRBV7-9 and TRBJ2-7; possibly TRBD1 for D (7 bases). Germline V gene sequence: CDR1 SEHNR, CDR2 FQNEAQ (reference sequence). The V and J ends lost 5 bases and 1 base respectively, with 24 bases between them. The CDR3 contains 18 residues. The CDR3 DNA sequence: TGTGCCAGCAGCCCTACCCCAGGGGGAGTGGCGGGATCCTACGAGCAGTACTTC. Protein: CASSPTPGGVAGSYEQYF.

This chain's CDR3 is CASSFSGEIYGYTF. CDR3 nucleotides: TGCGCCAGCAGCTTCTCTGGGGAGATCTATGGCTACACCTTC. The chain recombines TRBV5-1 with TRBJ1-2; no reliable D call. Between the trimmed V and J ends, which lost 2 bases and 4 bases, there was a span of 12 bases. CDR3 length equals 14 residues. Looked up from germline, CDR1 is SGHRS and CDR2 is YFSETQ.

V and J are TRBV7-2 and TRBJ1-1; D is unclear. Germline loops: CDR1 SGHTA, CDR2 FQGNSA. Between the trimmed V and J ends, which lost 4 bases and 4 bases, there was a span of 13 bases. This CDR3 is 14 amino acids long. The CDR3 DNA follows: TGTGCCAGCAGCTACCTCCAGGTGGGCACTGAAGCTTTCTTT. It yields the protein CASSYLQVGTEAFF.

In its sample, this clone was seen a few times. The rearrangement joins TRBV5-1 to TRBJ1-1; no firm D call. CDR3 size: 15 residues. Germline CDR1 and CDR2: SGHRS and YFSETQ. Trimming left V 0 bases short and J 5 bases short, with 14 bases between. The DNA of the CDR3 is TGCGCCAGCAGCTTGGGGACGCGGGTAGAGACTGAAGCTTTCTTT. It translates to CASSLGTRVETEAFF. Filled out from reference TRBV5-1 and TRBJ1-1, the complete variable domain reads KAGVTQTPRYLIKTRGQQVTLSCSPISGHRSVSWYQQTPGQGLQFLFEYFSETQRNKGNFPGRFSGRQFSNSRSEMNVSTLELGDSALYLCASSLGTRVETEAFFGQGTRLTVV.

This chain links TRBV5-1 with TRBJ2-2; 7 bases are a match to TRBD2. V was clipped by 4 bases and J by 0 bases; unmatched bases: 6. This CDR3 spans 16 amino acids. The germline CDR1 and CDR2 sequences are SGHRS and YFSETQ. The CDR3 sequence: CASSVQRGANTGELFF. The CDR3 coding sequence is TGCGCCAGCAGCGTCCAGCGGGGAGCGAACACCGGGGAGCTGTTTTTT. The full variable domain, completed using reference TRBV5-1 and TRBJ2-2, is KAGVTQTPRYLIKTRGQQVTLSCSPISGHRSVSWYQQTPGQGLQFLFEYFSETQRNKGNFPGRFSGRQFSNSRSEMNVSTLELGDSALYLCASSVQRGANTGELFFGEGSRLTVL.

About this clone: Distinct nucleotide sequences in the sample also encode this CDR3. The V gene is TRBV28, the J gene TRBJ1-2; possible D gene TRBD1, 5 bases. The CDR3 has 19 amino acids. Trimming took 5 bases from V and 2 from J, leaving 27 bases between them. CDR1 is MDHEN and CDR2 is SYDVKM in the germline V gene. The CDR3 region has the DNA TGTGCCAGCAGTCCTCGCTACTTTCGGGGGGAGAGAGGCAACTATGGCTACACCTTC. Residues: CASSPRYFRGERGNYGYTF.

The chain recombines TRBV5-1 with TRBJ2-3; TRBD1 agrees at 8 bases. J was trimmed by 6 bases and V by 2 bases; bases with no gene match: 2. Germline V CDR1 and CDR2: SGHRS, YFSETQ. This CDR3 comprises 13 residues. The CDR3 DNA reads as TGCGCCAGCAGCTTTCGGACAGGGGATACGCAGTATTTT. This codes for CASSFRTGDTQYF.

The chain is built from TRBV7-2 and TRBJ1-2; 10 nucleotides agree with TRBD1. From germline, CDR1 is SGHTA and CDR2 FQGNSA. This CDR3 comprises 17 residues. The ends lost 5 bases at V and 0 bases at J; junction bases unmatched: 9. The CDR3 here is CASSQSRGTGANYGYTF. The CDR3 nucleotides read TGTGCCAGCAGCCAATCAAGAGGGACAGGGGCTAACTATGGCTACACCTTC.

The DNA of the CDR3 is TGTGCCAGCAGCACGGTGGGGGGGGTTTTCCAAGAGACCCAGTACTTC. Residues: CASSTVGGVFQETQYF. The chain is built from TRBV5-4 and TRBJ2-5, with 7 bases that match TRBD2. CDR1 and CDR2 from the germline V gene are SGHNT and YYREEE (reference sequence). This CDR3 region has 16 residues. After removal of 4 bases from V and 1 base from J, the junction contained 10 bases not matched to a gene.

The V call is TRBV10-3, the J call TRBJ2-2, with TRBD2 as a possible D gene (5 bases). The CDR3 totals 11 residues. CDR1 ENHRY and CDR2 SYGVKD come from the germline V gene. The V gene lost 8 bases and the J gene lost 8 bases, with 9 bases spanning the gap. CDR3 residues: CAISPGGELFF. CDR3 nucleotide sequence: TGTGCCATCTCACCGGGAGGGGAGCTGTTTTTT.

The chain uses TRBV27 and TRBJ2-1; the match to TRBD2 covers 8 bases. Looked up from germline, CDR1 is MNHEY and CDR2 is SMNVEV (reference sequence). J gave up 6 bases and V 2 bases, and 12 bases lay outside the gene matches. The CDR3 has 17 amino acids. This chain's CDR3 is CASSLTTFGLAGNEQFF. The CDR3 region has the DNA TGTGCCAGCAGTTTAACGACCTTCGGGCTAGCGGGCAATGAGCAGTTCTTC.

The chain joins TRBV7-2 to TRBJ1-2; D is uncertain. V gave up 1 base and J gave up 0 bases, with 6 bases separating them. Germline CDR1 is SGHTA and CDR2 is FQGNSA. There are 14 residues in the CDR3. The DNA of the CDR3 is TGTGCCAGCAGCTTAGTTACAGCTAACTATGGCTACACCTTC. Amino acid sequence: CASSLVTANYGYTF. Complete variable domain (other parts from reference TRBV7-2 and TRBJ1-2): GAGVSQSPSNKVTEKGKDVELRCDPISGHTALYWYRQSLGQGLEFLIYFQGNSAPDKSGLPSDRFSAERTGGSVSTLTIQRTQQEDSAVYLCASSLVTANYGYTFGSGTRLTVV.

In DNA, the CDR3 is TGCGCCAGCAGCCCAGGGGGCGCGGGCAATCAGCCCCAGCATTTT. Translation: CASSPGGAGNQPQHF. The genes are TRBV5-1 and TRBJ1-5; 8 bases match TRBD1. V dropped 4 bases and J dropped 2; count of bases not matched to a gene: 5. The germline gives CDR1 SGHRS, CDR2 YFSETQ. The CDR3 is 15 amino acids.

The CDR3 loop is CASSAQGGAEAFF. The DNA for the CDR3 is TGTGCCAGCAGCGCACAGGGTGGCGCTGAAGCTTTCTTT. J is TRBJ1-1 and V is TRBV11-2; D perhaps matches TRBD1 (6 bases). Trimming removed 5 bases from V and 6 bases from J, with 13 bases in between. The germline CDR1 and CDR2 sequences are SGHAT and FQNNGV. The CDR3 sequence is 13 residues long.

In nucleotides, the CDR3 is TGCGCCAGCAGCGACACAGGGGATCGCACAGATACGCAGTATTTT. Translating gives CASSDTGDRTDTQYF. This sequence joins TRBV4-3 and TRBJ2-3, with TRBD1 identical over 7 bases. The CDR3 consists of 15 residues. Germline V gene sequence: CDR1 LGHNA, CDR2 YSLEER. With V trimmed by 5 bases and J by 1 base, 6 bases remained unmatched.

The J gene is TRBJ2-5, the V gene TRBV7-9; D may be TRBD1 (6 bases). V lost 4 bases to trimming and J lost 5 bases, with 20 bases between them. There are 16 residues in the CDR3. In germline, CDR1 is SEHNR, CDR2 FQNEAQ (reference sequence). The DNA of the CDR3 is TGTGCCAGCAGCTCCCGCATGGACAGATCGCAGGAGACCCAGTACTTC. Its translation is CASSSRMDRSQETQYF. The full variable domain, in which reference TRBV7-9 and TRBJ2-5 provide the parts outside the CDR3, is DTGVSQNPRHKITKRGQNVTFRCDPISEHNRLYWYRQTLGQGPEFLTYFQNEAQLEKSRLLSDRFSAERPKGSFSTLEIQRTEQGDSAMYLCASSSRMDRSQETQYFGPGTRLLVL.